A single sample gave rise to the 18 T cell receptor beta chains below, sequenced in a study of T-cell reconstitution after alpha-beta-depleted transplantation in children. TCRbeta library construction was performed incorporating unique molecular identifiers. TCRdb passed the PCR reads through MiXCR, listing each CDR3 protein once. This sample yields 450,000 to 600,000 distinct CDR3 sequences, of which approximately 32% are seen a single time; more than 2% belongs to the top ten. The material was PBMCs from the stem cell graft donor, obtained from the stem cell graft. These TCRs come from a human donor who donated a stem cell graft to a child with aplastic anemia.

The V gene is TRBV9, the J gene TRBJ2-7; D remains ambiguous. Germline loops: CDR1 SGDLS, CDR2 YYNGEE. The CDR3 totals 14 residues. Deletions cut 0 bases from V and 6 bases from J, with 13 bases between. CDR3 bases: TGTGCCAGCAGCGTAGGGAACTTTAATAGCGAGCAGTACTTC. It is translated as CASSVGNFNSEQYF.

This rearrangement joins TRBV5-1 to TRBJ2-2; weak D call: TRBD2 (5 bases). Trimming removed 2 bases at V and 4 bases at J, with 15 bases between. CDR3 length equals 16 residues. Germline CDR1 is SGHRS and CDR2 is YFSETQ. CDR3 in amino acids: CASSFQAGVGTGELFF. CDR3 bases: TGCGCCAGCAGCTTTCAGGCCGGGGTTGGCACCGGGGAGCTGTTTTTT.

This clonotype appeared a few times. The rearrangement links TRBV6-1 to TRBJ1-5; perhaps TRBD1 as D (6 bases). The CDR3 totals 15 residues. Germline V gives CDR1 MNHNS, CDR2 SASEGT. V was pared by 5 bases and J by 1 base, with 12 bases between. The CDR3 sequence is CASSPDRTSNQPQHF. The CDR3 nucleotides are TGTGCCAGCAGTCCTGACAGGACCAGCAATCAGCCCCAGCATTTT.

This clonotype was seen more than once but under ten times. The chain has TRBV7-2 and TRBJ2-1, with 12 bases that match TRBD2. The CDR3 totals 16 residues. V shed 5 bases and J 9 bases; nucleotides not matched to a gene: 11. Per the germline V gene, CDR1 is SGHTA and CDR2 is FQGNSA. The chain's CDR3 is CASSPGLAGALGEQFF. The CDR3 bases are TGTGCCAGCAGCCCGGGACTAGCGGGCGCCCTAGGTGAGCAGTTCTTC.

In its sample, this clonotype was seen a few times. The chain uses TRBV29-1 and TRBJ2-7; D uncertain. The CDR3 totals 12 residues. Per germline, CDR1 SQVTM and CDR2 ANQGSEA. Trimming pared 0 bases from V and 4 bases from J, leaving 7 bases between. CDR3 sequence: CSVEEGRYEQYF. The CDR3 DNA is TGCAGCGTTGAAGAGGGCAGATACGAGCAGTACTTC.

This chain connects TRBV5-8 to TRBJ2-7, with D perhaps being TRBD1 or TRBD2 (5 bases each). Germline values: CDR1 SGHTS, CDR2 YDEGEE. The CDR3 extends over 15 amino acids. The V end was cut by 0 bases, the J end by 0 bases, with 10 bases between. The CDR3 bases are TGTGCCAGCAGCTTGGGGGGAGACAGCTCCTACGAGCAGTACTTC. This encodes CASSLGGDSSYEQYF. Filled out from reference TRBV5-8 and TRBJ2-7, the complete variable domain reads EAGVTQSPTHLIKTRGQQATLRCSPISGHTSVYWYQQALGLGLQFLLWYDEGEERNRGNFPPRFSGRQFPNYSSELNVNALELEDSALYLCASSLGGDSSYEQYFGPGTRLTVT.

About this clonotype: A junction end diverges from the germline sequence, so it may reflect a read error. The rearrangement uses TRBV20-1 and TRBJ1-2; TRBD1 aligns across 7 bases. Per germline, CDR1 DFQATT and CDR2 SNEGSKA (reference sequence). The CDR3 consists of 12 residues. The CDR3 is CSARGAGYGDTF. The CDR3 DNA is TGCAGTGCCAGGGGGGCCGGCTATGGCGACACCTTC.

This clonotype showed up just a few times. The germline gene is not matched at one end of the junction; a read error may be the cause. This chain connects TRBV20-1 to TRBJ1-2, with unresolved D. This CDR3 region has 8 residues. Per the germline V gene, CDR1 is DFQATT and CDR2 is SNEGSKA (reference sequence). The chain's CDR3 is CSASPNNF. Written as DNA, the CDR3 is TGCAGTGCTAGCCCCAACAACTTC.

This clonotype occurred a few times. The chain combines TRBV12-3 or TRBV12-4 with TRBJ1-2; no reliable D call. Trimming stripped 6 bases from V and 8 bases from J, with 13 bases between. The CDR3 length is 12 residues. The CDR3 sequence is CASSQVPAGYTF. CDR3 sequence (DNA): TGTGCCAGCAGCCAGGTTCCCGCGGGCTACACCTTC.

This clonotype was detected only a few times. This chain connects TRBV29-1 to TRBJ1-4; TRBD1 matches at 10 bases. CDR1 is SQVTM and CDR2 is ANQGSEA in the germline V gene. This CDR3 is built from 14 residues. Unmatched junction bases numbered 3, after V lost 0 bases and J lost 8 bases. In nucleotides, the CDR3 is TGCAGCGTTGAAGATCCGGACAGGGGGGAAAAACTGTTTTTT. Protein product: CSVEDPDRGEKLFF.

The chain has TRBV3-1 and TRBJ1-1; the D gene is possibly TRBD1 (6 bases). V was trimmed by 0 bases and J by 3 bases, leaving 14 bases between them. Germline V gene data show CDR1 as LGHDT and CDR2 as YNNKEL (reference sequence). This CDR3 contains 16 residues. This CDR3 is CASSQDQGGTDTEAFF. CDR3 nucleotide sequence: TGTGCCAGCAGCCAAGATCAAGGGGGTACGGACACTGAAGCTTTCTTT.

The CDR3 is CASSDSETQYF. CDR3 nucleotide sequence: TGTGCCAGCAGCGATTCGGAGACCCAGTACTTC. The chain joins TRBV9 to TRBJ2-5; no clear D. The CDR3 is 11 residues long. Trimming pared 3 bases from V and 5 bases from J, leaving 5 bases between. Looked up from germline, CDR1 is SGDLS and CDR2 is YYNGEE.

This clonotype was found a few times. The chain combines TRBV29-1 with TRBJ1-1, with D tentatively TRBD1 (6 bases). Germline lookup yields CDR1 SQVTM and CDR2 ANQGSEA. The V end was cut by 2 bases, the J end by 0 bases, with 13 bases between. The CDR3 runs 15 residues. The DNA for the CDR3 is TGCAGCGTTGAACCGCGACAGGCCTTGAACACTGAAGCTTTCTTT. This codes for CSVEPRQALNTEAFF.

This chain joins TRBV18 and TRBJ1-2, with unresolved D. The CDR3 spans 16 residues. In germline, CDR1 is KGHSH, CDR2 LQKENI. V lost 5 bases and J 0 bases, leaving 16 bases between the germline ends. CDR3 in DNA: TGTGCCAGCTCATCGCTACGACGGACCACTAACTATGGCTACACCTTC. Amino acids: CASSSLRRTTNYGYTF.

Note on this clonotype: Sequence at one end of the junction differs from germline and may be a read error. This chain connects TRBV29-1 to TRBJ2-1; 10 bases line up with TRBD1. Per the germline V gene, CDR1 is SQVTM and CDR2 is ANQGSEA. The CDR3 sequence is 14 residues long. The DNA for the CDR3 is TGCAGCGTTCAGGACAGGGGGAGGAACAATGAGCACTTCTTC. Amino acid sequence: CSVQDRGRNNEHFF.

The chain employs TRBV6-5 and TRBJ2-7; D possibly matches TRBD1 or TRBD2 (5 bases each). Germline V lookup: CDR1 MNHEY, CDR2 SVGAGI. V was pared by 4 bases and J by 2 bases, with 18 bases between. The CDR3 loop spans 16 amino acids. The CDR3 is CASSSYGAKVAYEQYF. The DNA for the CDR3 is TGTGCCAGCAGTTCGTACGGGGCCAAGGTTGCCTACGAGCAGTACTTC.

The V gene is TRBV11-1, the J gene TRBJ2-1; 11 bases map to TRBD2. Per the germline V gene, CDR1 is SGHAT and CDR2 is FQDESV (reference sequence). The V segment lost 5 bases and the J segment 6 bases; nucleotides outside the gene matches: 15. The CDR3 loop spans 18 amino acids. In nucleotides, the CDR3 is TGTGCCAGCAGCGCCGGGGCGCCGGGACTAGCGGACCCCAATGAGCAGTTCTTC. Protein: CASSAGAPGLADPNEQFF. Complete variable domain (other parts from reference TRBV11-1 and TRBJ2-1): EAEVAQSPRYKITEKSQAVAFWCDPISGHATLYWYRQILGQGPELLVQFQDESVVDDSQLPKDRFSAERLKGVDSTLKIQPAELGDSAMYLCASSAGAPGLADPNEQFFGPGTRLTVL.

This clonotype was observed a few times. The chain carries TRBV29-1 and TRBJ2-2; perhaps TRBD1 as D (6 bases). Between the trimmed V and J ends, which lost 7 bases and 2 bases, there was a span of 14 bases. The CDR3 loop spans 14 amino acids. Per germline, CDR1 SQVTM and CDR2 ANQGSEA. In nucleotides, the CDR3 is TGCAGCGCCAGAACAGGGTTTAACACCGGGGAGCTGTTTTTT. It specifies CSARTGFNTGELFF.